The text below deals with one TCR beta chain. The data stem from a study of T cell responses to AZD1222 COVID-19 vaccine. CDR3 length: 14 amino acids. Trimming cost V 6 bases and J 2 bases, with 14 bases left between them. Germline lookup yields CDR1 MNHEY and CDR2 SVGAGI. Clones were sequenced by immunoSEQ multiplex PCR, and TCRdb holds only the in-frame ones, with some missing. The sample lists some 94,000 clones, around nine tenths occurring once. This material consisted of peripheral blood, taken on day 0 of AZD1222 vaccination. This chain links TRBV6-5 with TRBJ2-7; D possibly corresponds to TRBD1 (6 bases). The clonotype was recovered from an adult in good health. The CDR3: CASRHREGAYEQYF. The DNA for the CDR3 is TGTGCCAGCAGACACAGGGAAGGGGCCTACGAGCAGTACTTC.